This T cell receptor beta chain was profiled in a study of T cell responses to AZD1222 COVID-19 vaccine (dated by TCRdb to 2020 to 2022). Context from the whole study: AZD1222 recipients given second doses at about 4 weeks or at about 12 weeks were pooled, since spike-specific TCR depth and breadth were not found to differ between the two schedules. Enrollment into the trials was organized by age into subgroups of 18-55, 56-69 and 70-plus years, and those subgroups contained approximately 160, 26 and 62 TCR-sequenced participants, respectively. A total of approximately 240 trial participants underwent TCR sequencing, of whom around 200 received two doses of AZD1222 and some 25 received two doses of the MenACWY control vaccine. Overall results and qualifications from the work: Nearly half of unique spike-specific TCRs reportedly recognized epitopes outside regions mutated in the B.1.351 and B.1.1.7 variants. Conclusions about previously exposed vaccinees are limited because only five to seven AZD1222 recipients were SARS-CoV-2 seropositive at baseline. The 56-69-year group was small, and its depth increase did not reach significance, likely because of low power. A significant rise in spike-specific TCR breadth and depth was observed after two AZD1222 doses relative to day 0 and relative to MenACWY recipients. The whole spike protein was spanned by vaccine-associated CD4 TCRs, and dominant responses were seen in regions 160-218 and 743-854. Participants were mostly white British, with more females than males. The authors suggested clonal diversity may have been underestimated. Because no day 14 peak-response samples were available, the repertoires could be characterized only after the peak T cell response.

The CDR3 regions of human TCRbeta chains were analyzed by immunosequencing. The original pipeline was this. TCRs in the repertoires were matched against a reference library of SARS-CoV-2-specific TCRs that had been generated with the MIRA antigen-specificity platform. Breadth meant the fraction of unique TCRs that were SARS-CoV-2-associated, whereas depth meant the fraction of total T cells that were SARS-CoV-2-associated. Using the MIRA data, each spike-specific TCR was assigned both to the spike region to which the TCR was reactive and to a CD4 or CD8 class. Log10-transformed breadth and depth values were compared by one-way ANOVA with Sidak's multiple comparisons tests. TCRdb took over this immuneACCESS table, retaining in-frame rearrangements with V and J assigned. Such tables are incomplete; in checked studies, under half of the missing clones stem from an unresolved V gene, and the remainder is unexplained. The D gene and trimming were derived from the DNA, and the V and J assignments and clone size from that table. The sample table records fewer than 200,000 clones; around nine tenths of these occur just once. About 0.53% of the sample lies in the top ten.

The sample's time point label, decoded: baseline before first vaccination. Samples from vaccinated people were obtained from the UK trials COV001 and COV002, which included a single-blind randomized controlled phase 2/3 trial of AZD1222 (ChAdOx1 nCoV-19) in healthy adults. For TCRbeta chain sequencing, PBMC samples from trial participants were taken at day 0 and at day 28 after the second dose. Remarks on this clone: The specificity of this receptor is unknown. No per-base quality is available; no much larger clone lies one base away.

The TCR sequence derives from an adult in good health. The sample consisted of peripheral blood, taken on day 0 of AZD1222 vaccination.

The CDR3: CASSDAGVPHYEQYF. In nucleotide form, the sequence is TGTGCCAGCAGCGACGCGGGAGTTCCCCACTACGAGCAGTACTTC. The chain uses TRBV13 and TRBJ2-7, with 7 central nucleotides matching TRBD2. The germline V gene encodes CDR1 PRHDT and CDR2 FYEKMQ (reference sequence). The CDR3 spans 15 residues, from the cysteine through the phenylalanine. Just CDR3 DNA is preserved here, 45 bases in frame from base 1. Trimming leaves V shorter by 5 bases and J shorter by 3 bases, with the junction holding 10 bases beyond the gene matches.